A selection of T cell receptor beta chains follows, all from one sample in a study of T cell responses to AZD1222 COVID-19 vaccine. Assay used: immunoSEQ multiplex PCR; TCRdb lists only in-frame clones, some missing. The data show about 100,000 clones, around 89% seen once. The material was peripheral blood, obtained on day 0 of AZD1222 vaccination. These receptors all come from an adult in good health. Both conserved end residues are part of each CDR3. A D gene is named only where the DNA matches it firmly. Clone size is given for some rows only: seen once, a few or many times, or a class if the clone is expanded.

cdr3_nt cdr3_aa j_call d_call clone_size v_call cdr3_length
TGTGCCAGCAGCGCTGGGGTGGACATCTATGGCTACACCTTC CASSAGVDIYGYTF TRBJ1-2 . many TRBV5-4 14
TGTGCCAGCAGTCCGTACCTCATTGTTTCCGATACGCAGTATTTT CASSPYLIVSDTQYF TRBJ2-3 . once TRBV6-6 15
TGTGCCAGTACCGACAGGGTAACCTACGAGCAGTACTTC CASTDRVTYEQYF TRBJ2-7 TRBD1 . TRBV19 13
TGTGCCAGCAGCATTTCAACCGGGGGTTACAATGAGCAGTTCTTC CASSISTGGYNEQFF TRBJ2-1 . . TRBV5-4 15
TGTGCCTGTCAAGGTCTAGGGGTGGACAGGGGGAACTATGGCTACACCTTC CACQGLGVDRGNYGYTF TRBJ1-2 TRBD1 . TRBV30 17
TGTGCCAGCAGCCCGACAGGCTCTGGGGCCAACGTCCTGACTTTC CASSPTGSGANVLTF TRBJ2-6 . . TRBV6-5 15
TGTGCCAGCATCTTGACAGGCCAAAACAATGAGCAGTTCTTC CASILTGQNNEQFF TRBJ2-1 . . TRBV6-5 14
TGTGCCAGCAGCGGAGGAAGCGCTGGGGCCAACGTCCTGACTTTC CASSGGSAGANVLTF TRBJ2-6 . . TRBV9 15
TGTGCCACCAGTTTCAAAACCGAAGCTTTCTTT CATSFKTEAFF TRBJ1-1 . . TRBV24-1 11
TGTGCCAGCAGTTCCGGGGGAGGACAGGGATTCTTCTACGAGCAGTACTTC CASSSGGGQGFFYEQYF TRBJ2-7 TRBD1 few TRBV27 17
TGTGCCAGCAGCCCGAGGACAGGGGGCACAGATACGCAGTATTTT CASSPRTGGTDTQYF TRBJ2-3 TRBD1 few TRBV7-9 15
TGTGCCAGCAGCCGGGACAACCTCTACGAGCAGTACTTC CASSRDNLYEQYF TRBJ2-7 . . TRBV14 13
TGCGCCAGCAGCCGAACTAGCGGGAGTAAGAATGAGCAGTTCTTC CASSRTSGSKNEQFF TRBJ2-1 TRBD2 . TRBV4-1 15
TGTGCCAGCAGCCTTAAGAACAAAGGGAGGAATAGCGGGAGACCCTACAATGAGCAGTTCTTC CASSLKNKGRNSGRPYNEQFF TRBJ2-1 TRBD2 . TRBV3-1/TRBV3-2 21
TGTGCCAGCAGCCCCCTCGGGACAGGCGGTAAGCAGTTCTTC CASSPLGTGGKQFF TRBJ2-1 TRBD1 . TRBV3-1/TRBV3-2 14
TGCGCCAGCAGCCAAGGGACAGGACTTATGAGCTACACCTTC CASSQGTGLMSYTF TRBJ1-2 TRBD1 once TRBV4-3 14
TGTGCCAGCAGCGCCTCCAGCGGGAGGTTCTACGAGCAGTACTTC CASSASSGRFYEQYF TRBJ2-7 TRBD2 . TRBV9 15
TGTGCCAGCAGCTTGCGGGGACGGGAGACCCAGTACTTC CASSLRGRETQYF TRBJ2-5 . . TRBV11-1 13
TGTGCCAGCAGCTTATTGCACACGGGACTATATGGCTACACCTTC CASSLLHTGLYGYTF TRBJ1-2 . . TRBV7-2 15
TGTGCCAGAGAATCAACCCCCTACGAGCAGTACTTC CARESTPYEQYF TRBJ2-7 . . TRBV19 12
TGTGCCAGCAGCCCTAAAGAGCTGTGGATGGGAACCGAGCAGTACTTC CASSPKELWMGTEQYF TRBJ2-7 . once TRBV28 16
TGTGCCAGCAGTTTGCCTCAGTCTACCTATGGCTACACCTTC CASSLPQSTYGYTF TRBJ1-2 . . TRBV28 14
TGTGCCAGCATGGGACAGGGAGGGACCACTGAAGCTTTCTTT CASMGQGGTTEAFF TRBJ1-1 TRBD1 . TRBV6-5 14
TGTGCCAGCGGAATGACAGGACAGCCCTACGAGCAGTACTTC CASGMTGQPYEQYF TRBJ2-7 . . TRBV27 14
TGTGCCAGCAGTGTCCTAGCGGGAGTAGGGACAGATACGCAGTATTTT CASSVLAGVGTDTQYF TRBJ2-3 TRBD2 . TRBV28 16
TGTGCCAGCAGTCCCCGACAGGGTATGCCAGGGGCCAACGTCCTGACTTTC CASSPRQGMPGANVLTF TRBJ2-6 TRBD1 . TRBV28 17
TGTGCCAGCAGTGACGGGCTAGCGGAGCTGCTCAGCACAGATACGCAGTATTTT CASSDGLAELLSTDTQYF TRBJ2-3 TRBD2 . TRBV6-1 18
TGTGCCAGCAGCCCCCATCTGGGGGAAAAACTGTTTTTT CASSPHLGEKLFF TRBJ1-4 . few TRBV9 13
TGCGCCAGCAGTGGGCGGGACTACCGGAACACCGGGGAGCTGTTTTTT CASSGRDYRNTGELFF TRBJ2-2 TRBD2 . TRBV10-2 16
TGCGCCAGCAGTCGTAAGAACAGGCCAGGGGATGAAAAACTGTTTTTT CASSRKNRPGDEKLFF TRBJ1-4 . . TRBV10-2 16
TGTGCCAGTAGTATAGGAACCAGGGGTTTGAATGAGCAGTTCTTC CASSIGTRGLNEQFF TRBJ2-1 . . TRBV19 15
TGTGCCAGCTCACCACCAGGGTTGGAGACCCAGTACTTC CASSPPGLETQYF TRBJ2-5 . few TRBV18 13
TGTGCCACCAGTGATTCGACCGGGGTCTATGGCTACACCTTC CATSDSTGVYGYTF TRBJ1-2 . . TRBV24-1 14
TGTGCCAGCAGCTTGAACAGCGGGATAAGGAATGAGCAGTTCTTC CASSLNSGIRNEQFF TRBJ2-1 TRBD2 . TRBV5-5 15
TGTGCCAGCAGCCATTCCCACCGACAGGGCCGGGGGGAGACCCAGTACTTC CASSHSHRQGRGETQYF TRBJ2-5 . . TRBV4-2 17
TGCGCCAGCTCGCAACGGACAGGCCTCGCCCCCGGGGGAGAGACCCAGTACTTC CASSQRTGLAPGGETQYF TRBJ2-5 . few TRBV5-1 18
TGCGCCAGCAGCCAAGTGGGAACTTATAATGAAAAACTGTTTTTT CASSQVGTYNEKLFF TRBJ1-4 . . TRBV4-1 15
TGTGCCAGCAGCTTAAGACTACAAGAGACCCAGTACTTC CASSLRLQETQYF TRBJ2-5 . . TRBV7-2 13
TGCGCCAGCAGCCCCTGGGGGGGCGAAAACACAGATACGCAGTATTTT CASSPWGGENTDTQYF TRBJ2-3 . . TRBV5-1 16
TGCGCCAGCAGCCAAGGCCGGGGGATAGATACGCAGTATTTT CASSQGRGIDTQYF TRBJ2-3 . . TRBV4-1 14
TGTGCCAGCAGTCCGGATGGACAGGGATCCTACGAGCAGTGCTTC CASSPDGQGSYEQCF TRBJ2-7 TRBD1 . TRBV28 15
TGTGCCAGCAGCGCGGGGGCAGGTAATTCACCCCTCCACTTT CASSAGAGNSPLHF TRBJ1-6 . . TRBV9 14
TGCGCCAGCAGCCCGGGACAGTATAGCAATCAGCCCCAGCATTTT CASSPGQYSNQPQHF TRBJ1-5 TRBD1 . TRBV5-1 15
TGTGCCAGCAGCCCTCGAGCGGGAGGGCCCTCCGAGCAGTACTTC CASSPRAGGPSEQYF TRBJ2-7 TRBD2 . TRBV7-9 15
TGTGCCAGCAGCTTACTCGGGGGGGACCGGGACAGCTCTGGAAACACCATATATTTT CASSLLGGDRDSSGNTIYF TRBJ1-3 TRBD1 . TRBV7-3 19
TGTGCCAGCTCACCACCGTCCGGACAGGGTAATCAGCCCCAGCATTTT CASSPPSGQGNQPQHF TRBJ1-5 TRBD1 . TRBV18 16
TGTGCCATCAGTGAGTCAACCGGGACGGTCTACGAGCAGTACTTC CAISESTGTVYEQYF TRBJ2-7 . once TRBV10-3 15
TGTGCCAGCGGGCTACAGGGAGATCTCTACGAGCAGTACTTC CASGLQGDLYEQYF TRBJ2-7 . . TRBV28 14
TGTGCCAGCAGCTTTGCCCCGGGACACCCCTCCTACGAGCAGTACTTC CASSFAPGHPSYEQYF TRBJ2-7 . few TRBV7-9 16
TGTGCCAGCAGTTACTCGAACGGGGCCTCCTACGAGCAGTACTTC CASSYSNGASYEQYF TRBJ2-7 . . TRBV6-5 15
TGCAGCGTTGAAGCCAGAGCCTACGAGCAGTACTTC CSVEARAYEQYF TRBJ2-7 . . TRBV29-1 12
TGTGCCAGCAGCGTAATGGACGGATCAACTAATGAAAAACTGTTTTTT CASSVMDGSTNEKLFF TRBJ1-4 . once TRBV7-6 16
TGTGCCAGCAGCTTAGGGAGGGCCAATGAGCAGTTCTTC CASSLGRANEQFF TRBJ2-1 . . TRBV11-3 13